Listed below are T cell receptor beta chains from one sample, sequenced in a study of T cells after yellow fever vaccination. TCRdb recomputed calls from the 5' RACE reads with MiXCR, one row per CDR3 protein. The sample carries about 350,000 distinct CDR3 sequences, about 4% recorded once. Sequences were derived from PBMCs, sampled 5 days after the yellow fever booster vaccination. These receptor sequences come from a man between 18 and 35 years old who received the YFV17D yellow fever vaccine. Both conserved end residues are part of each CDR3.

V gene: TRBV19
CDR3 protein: CASSITQVSYGYTF

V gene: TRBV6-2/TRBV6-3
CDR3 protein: CASNPQFYTGELFF

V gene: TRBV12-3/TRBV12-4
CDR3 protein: CASSQTGPTNEKLFF

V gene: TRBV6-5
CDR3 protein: CASTELMTGTEAFF

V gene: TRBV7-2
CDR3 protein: CASSPDRVGHNEQFF

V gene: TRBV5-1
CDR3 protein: CASSFWVPFNTGELFF

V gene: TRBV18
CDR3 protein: CASSPPGLAGGDEQFF

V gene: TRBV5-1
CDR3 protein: CASSRGRENTEAFF

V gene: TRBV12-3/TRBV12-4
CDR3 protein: CASSPRGDTYNSPLHF

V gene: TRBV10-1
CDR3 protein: CASSESMNTEAFF

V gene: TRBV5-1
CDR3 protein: CASSDRDPGINYGYTF

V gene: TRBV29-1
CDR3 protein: CSVAETYNEQFF

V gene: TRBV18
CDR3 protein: CASSPSRQSYEQYF

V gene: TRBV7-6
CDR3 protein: CASSYRTAGGNTGELFF

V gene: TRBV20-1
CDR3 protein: CSASRTGSGNTIYF

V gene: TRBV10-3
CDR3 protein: CAISVRTDQPQHF

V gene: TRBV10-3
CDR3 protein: CALYDTVAGYTF

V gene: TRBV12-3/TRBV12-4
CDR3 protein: CASSFNRLTEAFF

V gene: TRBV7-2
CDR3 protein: CASSPLAGYTGELFF

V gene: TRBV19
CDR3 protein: CASSKQGIWGMNTEAFF

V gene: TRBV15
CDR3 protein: CATSRVVRSDGTGSNNEQFF

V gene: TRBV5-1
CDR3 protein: CASTDGSSYEQYF

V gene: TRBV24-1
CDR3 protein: CATSDSNLSSEQFF

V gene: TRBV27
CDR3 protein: CASSLGWGASQPQHF

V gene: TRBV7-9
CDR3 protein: CASSLGRMNTEAFF

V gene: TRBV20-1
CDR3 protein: CSARKGSRGYTF

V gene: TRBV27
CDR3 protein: CASSLKGEGNSPLHF

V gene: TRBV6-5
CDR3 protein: CASSRPDGQETQYF

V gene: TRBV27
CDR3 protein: CASRTLTGGGGKLFF

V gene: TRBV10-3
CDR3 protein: CAISESFGTGMEQETQYF

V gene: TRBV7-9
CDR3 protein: CASSLGGGYTF

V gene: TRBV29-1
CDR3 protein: CSVERYDTEAFF

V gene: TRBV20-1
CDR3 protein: CSARRTGLAGRGELFF

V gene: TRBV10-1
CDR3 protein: CASSEVSAAYLYEQYF

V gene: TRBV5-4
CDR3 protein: CASNRGSGANVLTF

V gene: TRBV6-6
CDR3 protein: CASSDSTSGGADTQYF

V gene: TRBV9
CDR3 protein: CASSVRAGYTEAFF

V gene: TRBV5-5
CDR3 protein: CASSTETLGTEAFF

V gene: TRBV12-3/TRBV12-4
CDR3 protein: CASGTFTRIEAFF

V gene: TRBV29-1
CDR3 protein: CSVSGTGVYGYTF

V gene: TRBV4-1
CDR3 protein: CASSQIGMGGPSTDTQYF

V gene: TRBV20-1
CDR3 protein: CSAKGTRYSNQPQHF

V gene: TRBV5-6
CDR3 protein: CASSQTGFNEQFF

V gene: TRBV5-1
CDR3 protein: CASSLRTGGSPLHF

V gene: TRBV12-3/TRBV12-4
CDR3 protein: CASSPQGFHQPQHF

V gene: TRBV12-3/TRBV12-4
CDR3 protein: CASSFFDRRTEAFF

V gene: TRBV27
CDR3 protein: CASSLRTGLNTDTQYF

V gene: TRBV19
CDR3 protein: CASSSGANSYNEQFF

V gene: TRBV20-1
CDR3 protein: CSASGGAHTGELFF

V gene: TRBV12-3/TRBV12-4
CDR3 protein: CASSLGPEYEQYF

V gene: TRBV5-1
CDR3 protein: CASSQSRAIMNTEAFF

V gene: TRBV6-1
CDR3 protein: CASSENLAGSTDTQYF

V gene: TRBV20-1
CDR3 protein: CSARVRGAIGNYGYTF

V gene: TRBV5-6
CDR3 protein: CASSFGLALAPGELFF

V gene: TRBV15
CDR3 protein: CATSPHGEETQYF

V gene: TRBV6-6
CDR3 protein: CASSYPPSGGTGELFF

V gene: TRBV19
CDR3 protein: CASSMGTIQYF

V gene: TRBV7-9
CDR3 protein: CASSLDPRTARSGANVLTF

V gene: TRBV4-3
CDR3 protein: CASSQSWYGQGEFF

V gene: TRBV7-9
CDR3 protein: CASSELAGWAFF